The subject of this entry is one TCR beta chain. Its antigen is as yet unknown. The data derive from a study of cytomegalovirus exposure and HLA in healthy donors. The overall study: Earlier findings included about 120 million unique TCR beta sequences obtained from about 180 million T cells.

There were likely unrecorded immune exposures, though donors were nominally healthy when sampled. Study-wide findings and caveats: Later work associated around 18,000 TCR beta sequences with HLA alleles at 0.05 false discovery rate.

This CDR3 has 14 residues. Trimming pared 0 bases from V and 5 bases from J, leaving 12 bases between. From germline, CDR1 is SGHRS and CDR2 YFSETQ. In the PCR, 60 Vbeta and 13 Jbeta primers were used. Libraries were prepared by immunoSEQ multiplex PCR; TCRdb keeps only in-frame clonotypes and omits some of them. The table gives just over 150,000 clones; the top ten clones make up 2.1% of it. The source material was PBMCs. The chain employs TRBV5-1 and TRBJ2-7; D perhaps matches TRBD1 (5 bases). The receptor's source is a young man in good health and CMV-seronegative. This CDR3 is CASSLVGADDEQYF. CDR3 nucleotide sequence: TGCGCCAGCAGCTTGGTAGGGGCGGACGACGAGCAGTACTTC.